This entry concerns a single T cell receptor (beta chain). The source of the sample is a study of T cell changes during pregnancy in multiple sclerosis. CDR3 size: 18 residues. Trimming pared 1 base from V and 0 bases from J, leaving 16 bases between. The germline V gene has CDR1 MDHEN and CDR2 SYDVKM. The assay was immunoSEQ multiplex PCR, and TCRdb's table has in-frame clones only and misses some. The table lists some 87,000 clones, approximately 92% of them singletons, with over 2% in the top ten. The sequencing used peripheral blood, collected in the first trimester of pregnancy. The J gene is TRBJ2-1, the V gene TRBV28, with D perhaps matching TRBD2 (6 bases). The receptor was derived from a female donor with multiple sclerosis, enrolled in a pregnancy study. This CDR3 reads CASSLLQGAGSSYNEQFF. CDR3 DNA sequence: TGTGCCAGCAGTTTATTACAAGGGGCGGGAAGCTCCTACAATGAGCAGTTCTTC.